A selection of T cell receptor beta chains follows, all from one sample in a study of CD8+ T cells in alopecia areata. The table came from immunoSEQ multiplex PCR; TCRdb's copy has only in-frame clones and leaves some out. The profile shows about 56,000 clones, 96% of them singletons. Sample: CD8+ T cells sorted from blood, taken at week 0. These receptors came from a human donor with alopecia areata. CDR3s include the opening cysteine and the closing phenylalanine or tryptophan. D genes are given only for firm matches. Some rows mark clone size as missing; the rest say once, few, many or name a class of expanded clone.

j_call d_call v_call clone_size cdr3_aa cdr3_nt
TRBJ2-3 TRBD1 TRBV4-1 - CASSHLRTGGGTDTQYF TGCGCCAGCAGCCACCTCCGGACAGGGGGAGGCACAGATACGCAGTATTTT
TRBJ2-1 - TRBV4-2 once CASSQARQELEQFF TGTGCCAGCAGCCAAGCGAGACAGGAGCTTGAGCAGTTCTTC
TRBJ2-7 TRBD1 TRBV30 - CAWSAAGGLYEQYF TGTGCCTGGAGTGCGGCAGGGGGTCTCTACGAGCAGTACTTC
TRBJ2-7 - TRBV13 - CASSLRGTYEQYF TGTGCCAGCAGCTTGAGGGGAACCTACGAGCAGTACTTC
TRBJ2-7 - TRBV2 - CASSEEEGQYEQYF TGTGCCAGCAGTGAAGAGGAGGGGCAGTACGAGCAGTACTTC
TRBJ2-1 - TRBV5-6 - CASSWDGNEQFF TGTGCCAGCAGTTGGGACGGCAATGAGCAGTTCTTC
TRBJ2-2 - TRBV15 - CATSRDISPGELFF TGTGCCACCAGCAGAGATATTTCCCCCGGGGAGCTGTTTTTT
TRBJ1-1 - TRBV15 - CATSSPRTGNTEAFF TGTGCCACCAGCAGCCCACGGACGGGGAACACTGAAGCTTTCTTT
TRBJ1-4 TRBD1 TRBV27 once CASATGDGEKLFF TGTGCCAGCGCGACAGGGGATGGCGAAAAACTGTTTTTT
TRBJ2-5 TRBD1 TRBV7-9 - CASSSYTGGDEETQYF TGTGCCAGCAGCTCATATACAGGGGGCGATGAGGAGACCCAGTACTTC
TRBJ1-6 - TRBV13 - CASSQTDYYNSPLHF TGTGCCAGCAGCCAAACAGACTACTATAATTCACCCCTCCACTTT
TRBJ2-2 - TRBV2 - CASSARDTYTGELFF TGTGCCAGCAGTGCCCGGGACACATACACCGGGGAGCTGTTTTTT
TRBJ1-2 - TRBV7-2 - CASSPWESAAYGYTF TGTGCCAGCAGCCCATGGGAATCGGCCGCTTATGGCTACACCTTC
TRBJ2-7 - TRBV7-2 - CASSFFQGSYEQYF TGTGCCAGCAGCTTCTTTCAGGGCTCCTACGAGCAGTACTTC
TRBJ1-1 TRBD1 TRBV30 medium-sized CAWASGTGNNEAFF TGTGCCTGGGCATCCGGGACAGGAAACAATGAAGCTTTCTTT
TRBJ2-1 TRBD2 TRBV11-2 - CASSQLAGSYNEQFF TGTGCCAGCAGCCAACTAGCGGGGAGTTACAATGAGCAGTTCTTC
TRBJ2-5 - TRBV4-3 - CASSFEMGGPQETQYF TGCGCCAGCAGCTTCGAAATGGGGGGACCTCAAGAGACCCAGTACTTC
TRBJ1-1 TRBD1 TRBV6-5 - CASSPPGGGTEAFF TGTGCCAGCAGTCCCCCAGGGGGAGGCACTGAAGCTTTCTTT
TRBJ2-7 - TRBV30 - CAWSRRVSRLGHYEQYF TGTGCCTGGAGTCGTCGCGTTTCGCGCCTAGGTCACTACGAGCAGTACTTC
TRBJ2-7 - TRBV6-6 - CASSYSWADSYEQYF TGTGCCAGCAGTTACTCGTGGGCAGATTCCTACGAGCAGTACTTC
TRBJ2-3 TRBD1 TRBV29-1 - CSPIVIGPRQGATDTQYF TGCAGCCCCATTGTCATAGGACCGCGACAGGGGGCTACAGATACGCAGTATTTT
TRBJ2-1 - TRBV11-2 - CASSPGLDSRGEQFF TGTGCCAGCAGCCCCGGACTCGACTCCCGTGGTGAGCAGTTCTTC
TRBJ2-3 - TRBV4-1 - CASSQASRGTSTDTQYF TGCGCCAGCAGCCAAGCCAGCAGGGGAACTAGCACAGATACGCAGTATTTT
TRBJ2-5 - TRBV7-8 - CASSWGGGQETQYF TGTGCCAGCAGCTGGGGCGGTGGCCAAGAGACCCAGTACTTC
TRBJ2-7 TRBD1 TRBV6-5 - CASSTGTGGREQYF TGTGCCAGCAGTACCGGGACAGGGGGCCGCGAGCAGTACTTC
TRBJ1-5 TRBD1 TRBV6-1 once CASSRTGWGQPQHF TGTGCCAGCAGTCGGACAGGGTGGGGTCAGCCCCAGCATTTT
TRBJ2-3 TRBD2 TRBV9 once CASSVPLAGGTDTQYF TGTGCCAGCAGCGTGCCACTAGCGGGGGGAACAGATACGCAGTATTTT
TRBJ2-1 - TRBV21-1 - CASSTGGASSYNEQFF TGTGCCAGCAGCACCGGGGGAGCAAGCTCCTACAATGAGCAGTTCTTC
TRBJ2-2 - TRBV7-9 - CASQGVFGELFF TGTGCCAGTCAAGGGGTCTTCGGGGAGCTGTTTTTT
TRBJ2-1 - TRBV5-1 - CASSLRGAHNEQFF TGCGCCAGCAGCTTGCGGGGGGCTCACAATGAGCAGTTCTTC
TRBJ2-1 - TRBV27 - CASSQYNEQFF TGTGCCAGCAGTCAATACAATGAGCAGTTCTTC
TRBJ2-7 TRBD2 TRBV4-1 - CASSQEVSGAYEQYF TGCGCCAGCAGCCAAGAGGTTAGCGGGGCCTACGAGCAGTACTTC
TRBJ1-5 - TRBV15 once CATSPRPARGNQPQHF TGTGCCACCAGCCCTCGGCCAGCTCGGGGCAATCAGCCCCAGCATTTT
TRBJ2-7 - TRBV2 - CASSDVEQYF TGTGCCAGCAGTGACGTCGAGCAGTACTTC
TRBJ1-1 - TRBV9 - CASSLGGRTEAFF TGTGCCAGCAGCCTAGGAGGCCGCACTGAAGCTTTCTTT
TRBJ2-5 - TRBV2 - CASSDGQIETQYF TGTGCCAGCAGTGACGGTCAGATTGAGACCCAGTACTTC
TRBJ2-5 TRBD2 TRBV27 - CASSFSSGGMETQYF TGTGCCAGCAGTTTTTCTAGCGGGGGGATGGAGACCCAGTACTTC
TRBJ1-5 - TRBV7-2 - CASSLGGGSYQPQHF TGTGCCAGCAGCTTAGGGGGGGGCAGCTATCAGCCCCAGCATTTT
TRBJ1-1 - TRBV5-1 - CASSPAGGYTEAFF TGCGCCAGCAGCCCCGCCGGGGGCTACACTGAAGCTTTCTTT
TRBJ2-1 TRBD2 TRBV27 - CASSPAPGTSGVLDNEQFF TGTGCCAGCAGTCCGGCACCCGGGACTAGCGGAGTTCTAGACAATGAGCAGTTCTTC
TRBJ2-7 - TRBV4-2 - CASSQVVDGSYEQYF TGTGCCAGCAGCCAAGTGGTCGACGGTTCCTACGAGCAGTACTTC
TRBJ1-1 TRBD1 TRBV5-4 - CASSTQGVNTEAFF TGTGCCAGCAGCACACAGGGGGTCAACACTGAAGCTTTCTTT
TRBJ2-7 TRBD2 TRBV7-6 - CASSSGLAGGLYEQYF TGTGCCAGCAGCTCCGGACTAGCGGGGGGGCTCTACGAGCAGTACTTC
TRBJ1-1 - TRBV2 - CASSWTGGEAFF TGTGCCAGCAGCTGGACGGGTGGAGAAGCTTTCTTT
TRBJ2-1 - TRBV2 - CASSHTGLPPYNEQFF TGTGCCAGCAGTCATACCGGGTTACCCCCCTACAATGAGCAGTTCTTC
TRBJ2-7 - TRBV7-9 - CASSPGTAHEQYF TGTGCCAGCAGCCCCGGGACGGCCCACGAGCAGTACTTC
TRBJ2-2 TRBD2 TRBV27 - CASRLAGGMNTGELFF TGTGCCAGCAGACTAGCGGGGGGGATGAACACCGGGGAGCTGTTTTTT
TRBJ2-7 - TRBV19 - CASSPRFGPLYEQYF TGTGCCAGTAGTCCTCGGTTCGGGCCCTTATACGAGCAGTACTTC
TRBJ2-1 - TRBV21-1 - CASNPGGATVTYNEQFF TGTGCCAGCAACCCAGGGGGGGCCACCGTGACCTACAATGAGCAGTTCTTC
TRBJ1-5 - TRBV5-1 - CASSFEGVNQPQHF TGCGCCAGCAGCTTTGAGGGGGTGAATCAGCCCCAGCATTTT
TRBJ2-7 TRBD2 TRBV4-1 - CASSQGLAGGDEQYF TGCGCCAGCAGCCAAGGACTAGCGGGGGGGGACGAGCAGTACTTC
TRBJ2-1 - TRBV30 - CAWSAVGNEQFF TGTGCCTGGAGTGCGGTAGGCAATGAGCAGTTCTTC
TRBJ1-2 TRBD1 TRBV4-3 - CASSQDPGQVVYGYTF TGCGCCAGCAGCCAAGATCCCGGACAGGTGGTTTATGGCTACACCTTC
TRBJ1-2 - TRBV15 - CATSPGTGTYGYTF TGTGCCACCAGCCCCGGGACGGGTACCTATGGCTACACCTTC
TRBJ2-5 - TRBV4-3 once CASSQDSRRETQYF TGCGCCAGCAGCCAAGATTCCAGAAGAGAGACCCAGTACTTC
TRBJ1-6 - TRBV12-5 - CASGLGAENSPLHF TGTGCTAGTGGTTTGGGGGCAGAGAATTCACCCCTCCACTTT
TRBJ2-1 TRBD2 TRBV4-1 - CASSQIAGDYNEQFF TGCGCCAGCAGCCAAATAGCGGGGGATTACAATGAGCAGTTCTTC
TRBJ2-7 - TRBV7-2 - CASSLGIGPWLDDEQYF TGTGCCAGCAGCTTAGGAATTGGGCCTTGGCTAGACGACGAGCAGTACTTC